The 11 T cell receptor beta chains given below trace back to one sample, sequenced in a study of patients and donors after allogeneic stem cell transplantation. TCRdb independently ran MiXCR on the RT-PCR reads; one entry per CDR3 protein. Among some 24,000 distinct CDR3 sequences, under 55% were seen once, and the ten largest hold 65% to 85%. Source material: blood, either unsorted or a sorted T cell fraction (not recorded which). The receptors derive from a human donor who was either an allogeneic HSCT recipient or a stem cell or donor lymphocyte infusion donor (not recorded which). It is not recorded whose cells these are; they may come from a transplant donor.

This clonotype has a count of ten or more. This chain uses TRBV20-1 with TRBJ1-5; the D gene is possibly TRBD1 (6 bases). The V gene lost 2 bases and the J gene lost 2 bases, with 7 bases spanning the gap. Germline assignment: CDR1 DFQATT and CDR2 SNEGSKA (reference sequence). The CDR3 extends over 13 amino acids. As DNA, the CDR3 is TGCAGTGCTAGAAGACAGGGCAATCAGCCCCAGCATTTT. Its protein is CSARRQGNQPQHF.

The rearrangement links TRBV10-3 to TRBJ1-2; TRBD1 matches at 7 bases. From germline, CDR1 is ENHRY and CDR2 SYGVKD. Trimming cost V 2 bases and J 0 bases; bases outside gene matches: 15. The CDR3 runs 19 residues. CDR3 sequence: CAISERTGGGDGTNYGYTF. The CDR3 nucleotides are TGTGCCATCAGTGAGAGGACAGGTGGTGGGGACGGAACTAACTATGGCTACACCTTC.

This clonotype was observed a handful of times. The chain is built from TRBV14 and TRBJ2-5; D unresolved. V gave up 1 base and J gave up 5 bases, with 5 bases separating them. The V gene's germline CDR1 is SGHDN and CDR2 FVKESK. The CDR3 sequence is 12 residues long. In DNA form, the CDR3 reads TGTGCCAGCAGCCAAGTCAGGGAGACCCAGTACTTC. Its protein product is CASSQVRETQYF.

The V gene is TRBV12-3 or TRBV12-4, the J gene TRBJ2-5; 7 bases map to TRBD1. Trimming took 5 bases from V and 2 from J; bases not matched to a gene: 8. The CDR3 contains 15 residues. DNA for the CDR3: TGTGCCAGCAGTCTTATACAGGGGATACAAGAGACCCAGTACTTC. It encodes CASSLIQGIQETQYF.

V and J are TRBV27 and TRBJ2-1; TRBD1 agrees at 8 bases. Germline V gene sequence: CDR1 MNHEY, CDR2 SMNVEV (reference sequence). Trimming at V came to 3 bases and at J to 6 bases, leaving 13 bases not matched to a gene. This CDR3 comprises 17 residues. CDR3 loop: CASSFKKAGGASNEQFF. CDR3 DNA: TGTGCCAGCAGTTTCAAAAAGGCAGGGGGCGCAAGCAATGAGCAGTTCTTC.

Only a few counts were recorded for this clonotype. The chain links TRBV6-5 to TRBJ1-6, with a tentative D call TRBD1 (5 bases). The CDR3 runs 17 residues. V was cut by 2 bases and J by 0 bases, with 11 bases left in between. The germline gives CDR1 MNHEY, CDR2 SVGAGI. CDR3 in amino acids: CASSYEGPSSYNSPLHF. The CDR3 nucleotides are TGTGCCAGCAGTTACGAGGGACCGAGCTCCTATAATTCACCCCTCCACTTT.

V is TRBV29-1 and J is TRBJ1-2; TRBD1 is a possible D gene (5 bases). Germline CDR1 is SQVTM and CDR2 is ANQGSEA. V lost 3 bases and J lost 6, with 11 bases in between. The CDR3 consists of 12 residues. CDR3 loop: CSVDRQGHGYTF. As DNA, the CDR3 is TGCAGCGTTGATCGGCAGGGACATGGCTACACCTTC.

This chain connects TRBV12-3 or TRBV12-4 to TRBJ2-7; no clear D. V lost 1 base, J lost 7 bases, and 5 bases lay in between. The CDR3 consists of 11 residues. The CDR3 loop is CASSLVEEQYF. In DNA, the CDR3 is TGTGCCAGCAGTTTAGTGGAAGAGCAGTACTTC.

This clonotype was seen a handful of times. The chain has TRBV5-8 and TRBJ1-2; a weak D match, TRBD1 (5 bases). This CDR3 contains 14 residues. The germline V gene encodes CDR1 SGHTS and CDR2 YDEGEE. Between the trimmed V and J ends, which lost 4 bases and 1 base, there was a span of 11 bases. The CDR3 DNA reads TGTGCCAGCAGCCTCCTGGGGGATAACTATGGCTACACCTTC. It translates to CASSLLGDNYGYTF.

The genes are TRBV9 and TRBJ1-4; 7 bases are shared with TRBD1. Germline trimming cut 4 bases from V and 7 bases from J; bases unmatched to any gene: 19. The CDR3 has 18 amino acids. The germline V gene has CDR1 SGDLS and CDR2 YYNGEE. The CDR3 loop reads CASSPPRQGLQGTEKLFF. CDR3 nucleotide sequence: TGTGCCAGCAGCCCACCCCGTCAGGGGTTACAGGGGACTGAAAAACTGTTTTTT.

The rearrangement links TRBV12-3 or TRBV12-4 to TRBJ2-3; 7 bases align to TRBD2. CDR3 length equals 15 residues. V trimming: 5 bases; J trimming: 4 bases; junction bases outside the gene matches: 9. The CDR3 here is CASSQRTSLPDTQYF. The CDR3 nucleotides read TGTGCCAGCAGTCAACGGACTAGTTTACCAGATACGCAGTATTTT.